These T cell receptor beta chains were read from a single sample in a study of blood T cell repertoires in COVID-19. Sequencing used immunoSEQ multiplex PCR; TCRdb keeps in-frame clones, though not all of them. The sample carries 150,000 or so clones, approximately 91% recorded once. Sequenced sample: peripheral blood. These TCRs come from a man younger than 35 with acute or convalescent COVID-19. The CDR3 runs from the conserved cysteine through the conserved F or W. Fields, in order: J gene, D gene, V gene, clone size, CDR3 DNA, CDR3 protein. D genes are given only for firm matches. Only part of the rows carry a size: once, few, many, or a class if the clone is expanded.

>TRBJ1-5|TRBD1|TRBV5-6|.
TGTGCCAGCAGCACCTGGACAGGCGCTACCAATCAGCCCCAGCATTTT
CASSTWTGATNQPQHF
>TRBJ2-1|.|TRBV2|.
TGTGCCAGCAGTGAAGCGGAGACCCTGCGTGATGAGCAGTTCTTC
CASSEAETLRDEQFF
>TRBJ1-2|TRBD1|TRBV6-5|.
TGTGCCAGCAGTCCCGGGACAGGGTCCTTCTATGGCTACACCTTC
CASSPGTGSFYGYTF
>TRBJ1-2|TRBD1|TRBV6-6|.
TGTGCCAGCAGTACCAGGACAGGGAACTATGGCTACACCTTC
CASSTRTGNYGYTF
>TRBJ2-1|.|TRBV4-1|.
TGCGCCAGCAGCCAAGGACAGAGCTCCTACAATGAGCAGTTCTTC
CASSQGQSSYNEQFF
>TRBJ2-1|TRBD2|TRBV6-4|.
TGTGCCAGCAGTGACTCCCCTAGCGGGATAGATGAGCAGTTCTTC
CASSDSPSGIDEQFF
>TRBJ1-5|.|TRBV29-1|few
TGCAGCGTTGTAGTGGGGGCGCAGGATCAGCCCCAGCATTTT
CSVVVGAQDQPQHF
>TRBJ1-1|TRBD1|TRBV10-1|few
TGCGCCAGCAGTGAACAGGGGGTCCCTGAAGCTTTCTTT
CASSEQGVPEAFF
>TRBJ1-5|.|TRBV1|.
TGCACCAGCAGTCAAGAAACAGACAGGGATGTCGATCAGCCCCAGCATTTT
CTSSQETDRDVDQPQHF
>TRBJ2-1|.|TRBV10-1|.
TGCGCCAGCAGCCGGGACAACTACAATGAGCAGTTCTTC
CASSRDNYNEQFF
>TRBJ1-2|TRBD1|TRBV5-4|.
TGTGCCAGCACCCCCGACAGGGGGACCTTCGAGGGCTACACCTTC
CASTPDRGTFEGYTF
>TRBJ2-3|TRBD2|TRBV11-3|.
TGTGCCAGCAGCCTCGGACTAGCGGGGGTGGGCACAGATACGCAGTATTTT
CASSLGLAGVGTDTQYF
>TRBJ2-7|.|TRBV11-2|.
TGTGCCAGCAGCTTAGAAGGTTCAGGGAATTCCTTC
CASSLEGSGNSF
>TRBJ2-1|.|TRBV6-1|once
TGTGCCAGCAGTGAAGCGCAGTGGCCCTACAATGAGCAGTTCTTC
CASSEAQWPYNEQFF
>TRBJ1-5|TRBD1|TRBV5-6|.
TGTGCCAGCAGCTTGAGACAGGGGAATAATCAGCCCCAGCATTTT
CASSLRQGNNQPQHF
>TRBJ1-1|.|TRBV24-1|.
TGTGCCACCAGTGACGGACAGTGGCCGAACACTGAAGCTTTCTTT
CATSDGQWPNTEAFF
>TRBJ1-5|.|TRBV9|.
TGTGCCAGCAGCGTGAGCCCCTATCAGCCCCAGCATTTT
CASSVSPYQPQHF
>TRBJ2-3|TRBD2|TRBV18|.
TGTGCCAGCTCAGCTAGCGGCATCGAGGATACGCAGTATTTT
CASSASGIEDTQYF
>TRBJ2-3|.|TRBV24-1|.
TGTGCCACCAGTGAGGAGTGGGCAGATACGCAGTATTTT
CATSEEWADTQYF
>TRBJ2-7|TRBD1|TRBV5-1|.
TGCGCCAGCAGCTTACGCGCCGGGACAGGGGGCTCAGACGAGCAGTACTTC
CASSLRAGTGGSDEQYF
>TRBJ1-1|.|TRBV7-8|.
TGTGCCAGCAGCTCCCGAAAGGGCGGACTGAGCTTTGAAGCTTTCTTT
CASSSRKGGLSFEAFF
>TRBJ1-2|.|TRBV6-5|.
TGTGCCATCCTCCCTCGAGGGTCCTATGGCTACACCTTC
CAILPRGSYGYTF
>TRBJ1-1|.|TRBV18|.
TGTGCCAGCTCACCAGGGGGCTCTGAAGCTTTCTTT
CASSPGGSEAFF
>TRBJ2-1|TRBD2|TRBV3-1/TRBV3-2|.
TGTGCCAGCAGCCAAAGTTCTAGCGGGAGTTCATACAATGAGCAGTTCTTC
CASSQSSSGSSYNEQFF
>TRBJ2-1|TRBD1|TRBV19|.
TGTGCCAGTAGTATAGCAGAGGGACAGGGGGCTCTGTTCTTC
CASSIAEGQGALFF
>TRBJ2-1|.|TRBV29-1|.
TGCAGCGTTATTTCCATAGCTCGCCCCCATATTTCTAGCTCCTACAATGAGCAGTTCTTC
CSVISIARPHISSSYNEQFF
>TRBJ2-1|TRBD2|TRBV7-9|.
TGTGCCAGCAGCCCCACGGCGGGGGGTGGGTTCTTC
CASSPTAGGGFF
>TRBJ2-2|TRBD2|TRBV5-1|.
TGCGCCAGCAGTCATCGGGGGGAAGGCACCGGGGAGCTGTTTTTT
CASSHRGEGTGELFF
>TRBJ2-1|TRBD2|TRBV5-1|.
TGCGCCAGCAGCTTGACTAGCGGGATTACAAATGAGCAGTTCTTC
CASSLTSGITNEQFF
>TRBJ2-2|.|TRBV27|.
TGTGCCAGCAAACCCTCTACCGGGACAACGAACACCGGGGAGCTGTTTTTT
CASKPSTGTTNTGELFF
>TRBJ2-7|.|TRBV7-6|.
TGTGCCAGCAGCCCGACCCAGGTCTACGAGCAGTACTTC
CASSPTQVYEQYF
>TRBJ1-2|.|TRBV30|.
TGTGCCTGGAAAAGCCCAGGACAGAACTATGGCTACACCTTC
CAWKSPGQNYGYTF
>TRBJ1-6|TRBD1|TRBV30|.
TGTGCCTGGAGTGTAGCCCGGACAGGGCGAGGGACACCCCTCCACTTT
CAWSVARTGRGTPLHF
>TRBJ2-1|.|TRBV6-5|.
TGTGCCAGCAGTTACTCGAATCAGGTGAATGAGCAGTTCTTC
CASSYSNQVNEQFF
>TRBJ1-6|TRBD1|TRBV27|.
TGTGCCAGCAGTTTCCAAATGGGACAGAGCTCCTATAATTCACCCCTCCACTTT
CASSFQMGQSSYNSPLHF
>TRBJ2-5|.|TRBV14|.
TGTGCCAGCAGCCCCGGACTCGGAGAGACCCAGTACTTC
CASSPGLGETQYF
>TRBJ2-5|TRBD2|TRBV5-4|.
TGTGCCAGCAGCTTGGAGGCGGGGGAAGAGACCCAGTACTTC
CASSLEAGEETQYF
>TRBJ1-4|.|TRBV29-1|.
TGCAGCGTTGCTTCAGGGCTCGGTCTTAATGAAAAACTGTTTTTT
CSVASGLGLNEKLFF
>TRBJ1-1|.|TRBV27|.
TGTGCCAGCAGTCTCTGGGCAGGGGTCACTGAAGCTTTCTTT
CASSLWAGVTEAFF
>TRBJ2-7|TRBD2|TRBV6-2/TRBV6-3|.
TGTGCCAGCAGTTACCCCGGGGGAGGGCGATTCAACGAGCAGTACTTC
CASSYPGGGRFNEQYF
>TRBJ1-2|TRBD1|TRBV25-1|.
TGTGCCAGCAGTGACATCCAAGGAGGACAGGACTACTATGGCTACACCTTC
CASSDIQGGQDYYGYTF
>TRBJ2-1|TRBD2|TRBV5-4|.
TGTGCCAGCAGCTACGGGACTAGCGATTACAATGAGCAGTTCTTC
CASSYGTSDYNEQFF
>TRBJ1-5|.|TRBV2|.
TGTGCCAGCAGTGAAGAGGGGAGGGGTCAGCCCCAGCATTTT
CASSEEGRGQPQHF